Listed here is a single T cell receptor beta chain. This entry belongs to a study of blood T cell repertoires in COVID-19. Study context: Acute and convalescent COVID-19 samples came from the United States, Italy and Spain. The cDNA or gDNA used as material had been derived from T cells, B-cell-depleted T cells, or PBMCs.

CDR1 SEHNR and CDR2 FQNEAQ come from the germline V gene (reference sequence). Trimming took off 5 bases at V and 0 bases at J, with 11 bases between the two ends. The CDR3 is 15 amino acids. As handled by the study authors: Using reference gene primer amplification, nucleated cell counts were estimated. Assay used: immunoSEQ multiplex PCR; TCRdb lists only in-frame clones, some missing. Clone size and the V and J calls come from that table; the DNA yielded D and trimming. The data hold over 100,000 clones, with about 70% observed a single time. The J gene is TRBJ1-3, the V gene TRBV7-9; D possibly corresponds to TRBD1 (5 bases). The sequenced material came from peripheral blood. The source of this sequence is a woman between 65 and 79 years old with acute or convalescent COVID-19. CDR3 in DNA: TGTGCCAGCAGCCCCCGGGGGGGCTCTGGAAACACCATATATTTT. It translates to CASSPRGGSGNTIYF.